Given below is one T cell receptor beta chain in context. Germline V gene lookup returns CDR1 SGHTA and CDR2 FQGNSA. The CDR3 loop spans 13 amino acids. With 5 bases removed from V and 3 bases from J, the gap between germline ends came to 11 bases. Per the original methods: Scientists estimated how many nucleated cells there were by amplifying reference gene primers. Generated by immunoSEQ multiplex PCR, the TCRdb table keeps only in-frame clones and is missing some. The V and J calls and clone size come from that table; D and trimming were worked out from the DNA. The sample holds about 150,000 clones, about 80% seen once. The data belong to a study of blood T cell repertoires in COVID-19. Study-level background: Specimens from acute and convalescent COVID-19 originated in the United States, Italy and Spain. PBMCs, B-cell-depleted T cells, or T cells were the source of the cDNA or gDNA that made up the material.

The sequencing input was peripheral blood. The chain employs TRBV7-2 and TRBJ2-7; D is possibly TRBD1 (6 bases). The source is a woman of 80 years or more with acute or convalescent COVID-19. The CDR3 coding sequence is TGTGCCAGCAGCGCCTTGGACAGCTACGAGCAGTACTTC. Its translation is CASSALDSYEQYF.